Listed below are T cell receptor beta chains from one sample, sequenced in a study of T cell responses to AZD1222 COVID-19 vaccine. Only in-frame clones appear in the TCRdb table, and some are missing; sequencing was by immunoSEQ multiplex PCR. Of around 130,000 clones in the sample, roughly nine tenths were seen once. Material: peripheral blood, obtained 28 days after the second AZD1222 dose. The source is an adult who received the AZD1222 COVID-19 vaccine. Each CDR3 is given with its conserved first and last residue. D genes are given only for firm matches. Only some rows state a clone size, as once, few, many or a class for expanded clones.

>NA|NA|TRBJ1-1|TRBV18
CASSALNAEAFF
TGTGCCAGCTCAGCCCTCAACGCTGAAGCTTTCTTT
>NA|NA|TRBJ2-2|TRBV7-6
CASSLNQGVNTGELFF
TGTGCCAGCAGCTTAAACCAGGGCGTAAACACCGGGGAGCTGTTTTTT
>NA|NA|TRBJ1-4|TRBV7-9
CASSLVVDTGNEKLFF
TGTGCCAGCAGCTTAGTGGTCGACACTGGTAATGAAAAACTGTTTTTT
>NA|NA|TRBJ1-3|TRBV18
CASSQGLFGNTIYF
TGTGCCAGCTCGCAAGGGTTATTCGGAAACACCATATATTTT
>NA|NA|TRBJ2-2|TRBV7-9
CASTITGELFF
TGTGCCAGCACCATCACCGGGGAGCTGTTTTTT
>NA|NA|TRBJ1-2|TRBV27
CASSFSNTRDGYTF
TGTGCCAGCAGTTTCTCCAATACCAGGGACGGCTACACCTTC
>few|NA|TRBJ1-4|TRBV5-4
CASSLAGGDGEKLFF
TGTGCCAGCAGCTTGGCTGGCGGGGACGGTGAAAAACTGTTTTTT
>once|NA|TRBJ1-3|TRBV10-3
CATDGWGGSGNTIYF
TGTGCCACCGATGGCTGGGGGGGATCTGGAAACACCATATATTTT
>NA|NA|TRBJ2-7|TRBV4-3
CASSPLGGYEQYF
TGCGCCAGCAGCCCCCTGGGAGGCTACGAGCAGTACTTC
>NA|NA|TRBJ1-3|TRBV12-5
CASGLAQSSGNTIYF
TGTGCTAGTGGTTTGGCCCAGTCCTCTGGAAACACCATATATTTT
>once|NA|TRBJ1-5|TRBV6-5
CASGRNSNQPQHF
TGTGCCAGCGGGCGGAATAGCAATCAGCCCCAGCATTTT
>NA|NA|TRBJ1-6|TRBV5-4
CASSLDQSSPLHF
TGTGCCAGCAGCTTGGACCAGTCCTCACCCCTCCACTTT
>NA|NA|TRBJ2-7|TRBV6-6
CASRSPAITHEQYF
TGTGCCAGCAGGAGTCCCGCAATCACCCACGAGCAGTACTTC
>NA|NA|TRBJ2-2|TRBV5-1
CASSLDRVGSTGELFF
TGCGCCAGCAGCTTGGACAGGGTCGGGAGCACCGGGGAGCTGTTTTTT
>NA|TRBD1|TRBJ1-1|TRBV19
CASSIVRGYRGAGNTEAFF
TGTGCCAGTAGTATAGTTAGGGGCTACAGGGGCGCGGGGAACACTGAAGCTTTCTTT
>NA|NA|TRBJ1-2|TRBV6-5
CASTADRIGYGYTF
TGTGCCAGCACCGCGGACAGAATTGGCTATGGCTACACCTTC
>NA|TRBD2|TRBJ2-1|TRBV4-2
CASQKSPSGDYNEQFF
TGTGCCAGCCAAAAATCCCCCAGCGGGGACTACAATGAGCAGTTCTTC
>once|NA|TRBJ1-2|TRBV19
CASSPVDFYGYTF
TGTGCCAGTAGTCCCGTAGATTTCTATGGCTACACCTTC
>once|TRBD2|TRBJ2-7|TRBV11-3
CASSLEVGLAGDHARYEQYF
TGTGCCAGCAGCTTAGAGGTGGGACTAGCGGGGGACCACGCCCGCTACGAGCAGTACTTC
>NA|NA|TRBJ1-2|TRBV7-9
CASSSLAPLIYGYTF
TGTGCCAGCAGCTCCCTAGCCCCGTTGATATATGGCTACACCTTC
>once|TRBD1|TRBJ2-1|TRBV6-4
CASSDSPGQGNNEQFF
TGTGCCAGCAGTGACTCTCCCGGACAGGGGAACAATGAGCAGTTCTTC
>NA|TRBD2|TRBJ2-2|TRBV4-2
CASSFPGGSVGELFF
TGTGCCAGCAGCTTTCCGGGGGGGAGTGTCGGGGAGCTGTTTTTT
>NA|TRBD2|TRBJ2-5|TRBV5-4
CASNVAGGPPQRYF
TGTGCCAGCAACGTAGCGGGAGGGCCTCCCCAACGGTACTTC
>NA|NA|TRBJ1-3|TRBV5-1
CASSLEAQTNSGNTIYF
TGCGCCAGCAGCTTGGAAGCCCAGACCAACTCTGGAAACACCATATATTTT
>few|NA|TRBJ2-7|TRBV10-2
CASSGHPGEQYF
TGCGCCAGCAGTGGACATCCCGGGGAGCAGTACTTC
>NA|TRBD1|TRBJ1-1|TRBV3-1/TRBV3-2
CASRTGASTEAFF
TGTGCCAGCAGGACAGGGGCGAGTACTGAAGCTTTCTTT
>NA|NA|TRBJ2-7|TRBV12-3/TRBV12-4
CATQRGYMDEQYF
TGTGCCACCCAACGGGGTTATATGGACGAGCAGTACTTC
>NA|NA|TRBJ1-4|TRBV6-2/TRBV6-3
CASSYIPGQGDEKLFF
TGTGCCAGCAGTTACATCCCGGGACAAGGGGATGAAAAACTGTTTTTT
>NA|NA|TRBJ2-2|TRBV6-6
CASSYLPAGELFF
TGTGCCAGCAGTTACTTGCCGGCGGGGGAGCTGTTTTTT
>NA|TRBD1|TRBJ1-6|TRBV9
CASSEEIPGQGLSVSPLHF
TGTGCCAGCAGCGAGGAAATACCGGGACAGGGACTTAGCGTGTCACCCCTCCACTTT
>once|NA|TRBJ1-6|TRBV25-1
CASSDLYNSPLHF
TGTGCCAGCAGTGATCTCTATAATTCACCCCTCCACTTT
>NA|NA|TRBJ1-2|TRBV7-9
CASSLAGNIYGYTF
TGTGCCAGCAGCTTAGCGGGGAACATCTATGGCTACACCTTC
>NA|NA|TRBJ2-1|TRBV5-1
CASSFTPTDNEQFF
TGCGCCAGCAGCTTCACTCCTACGGACAATGAGCAGTTCTTC
>NA|TRBD2|TRBJ2-3|TRBV3-1/TRBV3-2
CASSHKPGLAGRTDTQYF
TGTGCCAGCAGCCACAAACCAGGACTAGCGGGGCGCACAGATACGCAGTATTTT
>NA|NA|TRBJ2-1|TRBV10-2
CASSDGLPRASYNEQFF
TGCGCCAGCAGTGACGGGCTCCCCAGAGCCTCCTACAATGAGCAGTTCTTC
>NA|NA|TRBJ2-7|TRBV6-2/TRBV6-3
CASSYEVGSGYEQYF
TGTGCCAGCAGTTACGAGGTGGGGTCCGGGTACGAGCAGTACTTC
>NA|NA|TRBJ2-1|TRBV27
CASSYQQMGNEQFF
TGTGCCAGCAGTTACCAACAAATGGGGAATGAGCAGTTCTTC
>NA|NA|TRBJ1-2|TRBV5-8
CASSFAVLNYGYTF
TGTGCCAGCAGCTTTGCAGTCCTCAACTATGGCTACACCTTC
>NA|NA|TRBJ2-7|TRBV5-1
CASSVTRDSYEQYF
TGCGCCAGCAGCGTCACCAGGGACTCCTACGAGCAGTACTTC
>NA|NA|TRBJ2-7|TRBV7-9
CASSPRGPLSYEQYF
TGTGCCAGCAGTCCCCGGGGGCCCCTCTCCTACGAGCAGTACTTC
>NA|TRBD1|TRBJ1-2|TRBV6-5
CASRRDRDYGYTF
TGTGCCAGCAGGCGGGACAGGGACTATGGCTACACCTTC
>NA|NA|TRBJ2-3|TRBV5-1
CASSSAREPDTQYF
TGCGCCAGCAGTTCCGCTCGGGAGCCAGATACGCAGTATTTT
>few|NA|TRBJ2-6|TRBV7-2
CASRGRGFSGANVLTF
TGTGCCAGCAGAGGCCGGGGGTTCTCTGGGGCCAACGTCCTGACTTTC
>NA|NA|TRBJ1-3|TRBV4-1
CASSPKTVVSGNTIYF
TGCGCCAGCAGCCCCAAGACAGTCGTCTCTGGAAACACCATATATTTT